This T cell receptor (beta chain) was recorded in a study of blood T cells in healthy people across ages. Broader study findings: Roughly linear declines in TCR beta diversity per million T cells occurred with age.

Comments on this clonotype: What it binds is not known.

A second about 7 to 11 cycle PCR used barcoded and J-beta primers. TCRdb recomputed calls from the 5' RACE reads with MiXCR, one row per CDR3 protein. The table lists 1.5 million to 2 million distinct CDR3 sequences, about two fifths of them singletons. This CDR3 is built from 13 residues. Germline V gene sequence: CDR1 MNHEY, CDR2 SVGEGT. The clonotype was recovered from a human donor in good health. The V and J genes are TRBV6-2 or TRBV6-3 and TRBJ2-4; D is unclear. The DNA end is a closer match to TRBJ2-7, so the J assignment may be wrong. Specimen: blood. The CDR3 is CASSWEPYYEQYF. CDR3 DNA sequence: TGTGCCAGCAGTTGGGAACCCTACTACGAGCAGTACTTC.